This TCR beta chain was sequenced for a study of Graves' ophthalmopathy and Graves' hyperthyroidism. TCR beta CDR3 regions were amplified from RNA transcripts. HTBI primers were employed in first-round RT-PCR, then a second-round multiplex PCR followed. TCRdb analysed the multiplex PCR reads with MiXCR anew, one entry per CDR3 protein. The data contain about 400,000 distinct CDR3 sequences, 18% of them singletons. This TCR came from a woman younger than 30 with Graves' ophthalmopathy. The sample comprised peripheral blood.

CDR3 in DNA: TGCGCCAGCAGCCAAGAGGAAGGACTAGCGGCTGAAAACATTCAGTACTTC. Its translation: CASSQEEGLAAENIQYF. The genes are TRBV4-3 and TRBJ2-4; TRBD2 agrees at 10 bases. Germline CDR1 and CDR2: LGHNA and YSLEER. This CDR3 is built from 17 residues. After removal of 0 bases from V and 5 bases from J, the junction contained 7 bases not matched to a gene.